These 22 T cell receptor beta chains originate from one sample sequenced in a study of PD-1 blockade in classical Hodgkin lymphoma. No patient escaped relapse after autologous stem cell transplantation, and brentuximab vedotin exposure varied. The table came from immunoSEQ multiplex PCR; TCRdb's copy has only in-frame clones and leaves some out. The sample consists of some 84,000 clones, 80% to 95% of them appearing once. The material was peripheral blood mononuclear cells (PBMCs), obtained before the second cycle of nivolumab. The receptors here all came from a human donor with classical Hodgkin lymphoma.

This clone was observed once. Other DNA sequences in the sample encode the same CDR3. The chain carries TRBV28 and TRBJ2-6; D ambiguous. Germline V gene data show CDR1 as MDHEN and CDR2 as SYDVKM. This CDR3 spans 15 amino acids. The germline V and J ends were trimmed by 4 bases and 0 bases, with 7 bases remaining between them. The CDR3 region has the DNA TGTGCCAGCAGTTCGCCTGGCTCTGGGGCCAACGTCCTGACTTTC. This sequence encodes CASSSPGSGANVLTF.

The chain combines TRBV19 with TRBJ1-1; D is undetermined. This CDR3 is 14 amino acids long. The V end lost 7 bases, the J end lost 2 bases, and 14 bases lay between the germline ends. The germline V gene has CDR1 LNHDA and CDR2 SQIVND (reference sequence). DNA for the CDR3: TGTGCCAGTACCTCGTCACCTTCCAACACTGAAGCTTTCTTT. This sequence encodes CASTSSPSNTEAFF.

This clone was observed a handful of times. This chain joins TRBV19 and TRBJ2-7; no firm D call. This CDR3 spans 13 amino acids. The germline V gene encodes CDR1 LNHDA and CDR2 SQIVND (reference sequence). Trimming pared 1 base from V and 5 bases from J, leaving 9 bases between. The CDR3 is CASSIGVVHEQYF. The CDR3 DNA reads as TGTGCCAGTAGTATAGGGGTGGTACACGAGCAGTACTTC.

This chain uses TRBV6-1 with TRBJ1-2; possible D gene TRBD1, 5 bases. V lost 0 bases and J lost 6, with 23 bases in between. The CDR3 consists of 18 residues. Germline values: CDR1 MNHNS, CDR2 SASEGT. The CDR3 sequence is CASSEALALGGGNDGYTF. Written as DNA, the CDR3 is TGTGCCAGCAGTGAAGCGCTCGCTCTCGGGGGTGGAAACGATGGCTACACCTTC.

In this sample, this clone turned up once. The rearrangement uses TRBV29-1 and TRBJ2-1, with 12 bases matching TRBD2. The trim removed 7 bases at V and 4 bases at J, leaving 2 bases unmatched. CDR3 length equals 13 residues. Germline lookup yields CDR1 SQVTM and CDR2 ANQGSEA. The CDR3 region has the DNA TGCAGCGGGGGACTAGCGGGTTACAATGAGCAGTTCTTC. It yields the protein CSGGLAGYNEQFF.

This clone came up once. The chain carries TRBV27 and TRBJ2-1; D unclear. This CDR3 has 12 residues. The germline V and J ends were trimmed by 4 bases and 4 bases, with 5 bases remaining between them. Germline assignment: CDR1 MNHEY and CDR2 SMNVEV (reference sequence). CDR3 bases: TGTGCCAGCAGTTCTAATTACAATGAGCAGTTCTTC. It translates to CASSSNYNEQFF.

The chain combines TRBV7-3 with TRBJ2-7; D is unresolved. The V gene lost 5 bases and the J gene lost 1 base, with 9 bases spanning the gap. The germline V gene encodes CDR1 SGHTA and CDR2 FQGTGA. CDR3 size: 13 residues. As DNA, the CDR3 is TGTGCCAGCAGCCCCTCCCTTTCCTACGAGCAGTACTTC. Protein sequence: CASSPSLSYEQYF.

The chain combines TRBV5-1 with TRBJ2-7; a weak D match, TRBD2 (5 bases). The CDR3 spans 18 residues. CDR1 SGHRS and CDR2 YFSETQ come from the germline V gene. V was shortened by 0 bases and J by 3 bases, with 22 bases between the two germline ends. The CDR3 sequence is CASSLGLGSSRKDYEQYF. The CDR3 DNA reads TGCGCCAGCAGCTTGGGCCTAGGGAGCAGCAGGAAAGACTACGAGCAGTACTTC.

V is TRBV7-8 and J is TRBJ2-3; 7 nucleotides line up with TRBD1. With V trimmed by 1 base and J by 2 bases, 3 bases remained unmatched. The CDR3 consists of 15 residues. CDR1 is SGHVS, CDR2 FQNEAQ, per germline. The CDR3 reads CASSLGGQNTDTQYF. In nucleotides, the CDR3 is TGTGCCAGCAGCTTAGGGGGACAGAACACAGATACGCAGTATTTT.

The chain joins TRBV19 to TRBJ2-3; 10 positions agree with TRBD2. This CDR3 has 16 amino acids. From germline, CDR1 is LNHDA and CDR2 SQIVND (reference sequence). Trimming took 5 bases from V and 2 from J; bases not matched to a gene: 7. The CDR3 sequence is CASSLVAGGLTDTQYF. The CDR3 DNA reads as TGTGCCAGTAGTTTGGTAGCGGGGGGTCTCACAGATACGCAGTATTTT.

This chain connects TRBV19 to TRBJ2-5; 11 bases align to TRBD2. The ends lost 4 bases at V and 10 bases at J; junction bases unmatched: 11. The CDR3 extends over 15 amino acids. In germline, CDR1 is LNHDA, CDR2 SQIVND (reference sequence). In DNA form, the CDR3 reads TGTGCCAGTAGTAGCCAGACTAGCGGGACGCCCCACCAGTACTTC. This sequence encodes CASSSQTSGTPHQYF.

The rearrangement uses TRBV6-5 and TRBJ1-2; 12 bases line up with TRBD1. Germline CDR1 MNHEY, CDR2 SVGAGI. The CDR3 covers 15 residues. V was pared by 7 bases and J by 7 bases, with 10 bases of the junction left unmatched. The CDR3 is CASTYAGQGASGYTF. In DNA form, the CDR3 reads TGTGCCAGCACCTACGCGGGACAGGGGGCCTCTGGCTACACCTTC.

This rearrangement joins TRBV27 to TRBJ1-2; D is perhaps TRBD1 (5 bases). V dropped 6 bases and J dropped 9 bases, with 14 bases sitting between them. Germline CDR1 reads MNHEY; CDR2 reads SMNVEV (reference sequence). The CDR3 consists of 12 residues. The CDR3 nucleotides are TGTGCCAGCAGGCACCTACAGGATAGCTACACCTTC. This codes for CASRHLQDSYTF.

This chain links TRBV6-1 with TRBJ2-7; 9 bases agree with TRBD1. V dropped 1 base and J dropped 1; count of bases not matched to a gene: 11. The CDR3 is 18 residues long. Looked up from germline, CDR1 is MNHNS and CDR2 is SASEGT. CDR3 in amino acids: CASSEGKDRGRRSYEQYF. The CDR3 DNA reads TGTGCCAGCAGTGAAGGCAAGGACAGGGGAAGGCGGTCCTACGAGCAGTACTTC.

This chain links TRBV14 with TRBJ1-2; D unclear. This CDR3 spans 12 amino acids. The V gene's germline CDR1 is SGHDN and CDR2 FVKESK. Trimming shortened V by 4 bases and J by 8 bases, and 11 bases separated the two germline ends. CDR3 nucleotide sequence: TGTGCCAGCAGCCGGTCGCGGGAGGGCTACACCTTC. This translates into CASSRSREGYTF.

This chain uses TRBV19 with TRBJ2-1; D is tentatively TRBD1 or TRBD2 (6 bases each). Germline CDR1 and CDR2: LNHDA and SQIVND (reference sequence). Trimming stripped 10 bases from V and 12 bases from J, with 22 bases between. There are 13 residues in the CDR3. The CDR3 protein is CATLAIGGRGQFF. The CDR3 DNA is TGTGCCACGCTAGCAATTGGGGGGCGCGGGCAGTTCTTC. Filled out from reference TRBV19 and TRBJ2-1, the complete variable domain reads DGGITQSPKYLFRKEGQNVTLSCEQNLNHDAMYWYRQDPGQGLRLIYYSQIVNDFQKGDIAEGYSVSREKKESFPLTVTSAQKNPTAFYLCATLAIGGRGQFFGPGTRLTVL.

In nucleotides, the CDR3 is TGCGCCAGTGGACAGCCGAACACCGGGGAGCTGTTTTTT. Translation gives CASGQPNTGELFF. This chain uses TRBV4-1 with TRBJ2-2; a possible D gene is TRBD1 (6 bases). Germline values: CDR1 MGHRA, CDR2 YSYEKL. The CDR3 is 13 residues long. Trimming stripped 9 bases from V and 0 bases from J, with 8 bases between.

This chain links TRBV30 with TRBJ1-4; 9 bases agree with TRBD1. Germline CDR1 and CDR2: GTSNPN and SVGIG (reference sequence). J was trimmed by 13 bases and V by 1 base; bases with no gene match: 7. CDR3 length: 13 residues. The CDR3 DNA reads TGTGCCTGGAGTGGAACGGGGACAGGGAGACTGTTTTTT. It is translated as CAWSGTGTGRLFF. The whole variable domain, filled in from reference TRBV30 and TRBJ1-4, reads SQTIHQWPATLVQPVGSPLSLECTVEGTSNPNLYWYRQAAGRGLQLLFYSVGIGQISSEVPQNLSASRPQDRQFILSSKKLLLSDSGFYLCAWSGTGTGRLFFGSGTQLSVL.

The chain carries TRBV6-5 and TRBJ2-3; D gene unclear. Trimming took 6 bases from V and 4 from J, leaving 14 bases between them. The CDR3 loop spans 14 amino acids. CDR1 is MNHEY and CDR2 is SVGAGI in the germline V gene. The CDR3 DNA follows: TGTGCCAGCAGCCCTCAGACTTTTCCAGATACGCAGTATTTT. It codes for CASSPQTFPDTQYF.

The chain carries TRBV5-6 and TRBJ1-3, with D uncertain. CDR1 and CDR2 (germline): SGHDT, YYEEEE. This CDR3 is 16 amino acids long. V lost 1 base, J lost 0 bases, and 11 bases lay in between. CDR3 DNA sequence: TGTGCCAGCAGCTTGCGGGTAACGAGCTCTGGAAACACCATATATTTT. The encoded protein is CASSLRVTSSGNTIYF.

The chain carries TRBV2 and TRBJ2-5; D is possibly TRBD2 (7 bases). The J call could be wrong; TRBJ2-7 is a better fit for the DNA end. CDR1 SNHLY and CDR2 FYNNEI come from the germline V gene. The CDR3 is 17 residues long. CDR3 DNA: TGTGCCAGCAGTGCGCGGGGGCGGGGCAGCACACCGAGCGAGCAGTACTTC. This gives the protein CASSARGRGSTPSEQYF.

The chain uses TRBV7-2 and TRBJ2-1; maybe TRBD2 (6 bases). CDR1 and CDR2 from the germline V gene are SGHTA and FQGNSA. Trimming pared 1 base from V and 14 bases from J, leaving 18 bases between. The CDR3 has 14 amino acids. The CDR3 sequence is CASSLGAGPRTKFF. CDR3 in DNA: TGTGCCAGCAGCTTAGGGGCGGGACCGAGAACTAAGTTCTTC.